This T cell receptor (beta chain) was identified in a study of control samples from healthy donors and cancer patients. The V and J ends lost 5 bases and 1 base respectively, with 15 bases between them. The CDR3 extends over 16 amino acids. CDR1 and CDR2 (germline): MNHEY, SMNVEV (reference sequence). Measured with immunoSEQ multiplex PCR; TCRdb has only the in-frame clones, and not every one. The data show 22,000 or so clones, more than 75% seen once. The chain carries TRBV27 and TRBJ2-1; D call uncertain. The source of this sequence is a woman aged 60-75 years with head and neck cancer. The sequenced sample was PBMCs. The CDR3 loop is CASSRLPDLSYNEQFF. CDR3 bases: TGTGCCAGCAGTCGACTCCCGGACCTATCCTACAATGAGCAGTTCTTC.